This T cell receptor beta chain originates from a study of blood T cell repertoires in COVID-19 (dated by TCRdb to the early 2020s). For the study in its entirety: The collaborator samples originated in the United States, Italy and Spain and spanned the acute and convalescent phases of COVID-19. Sample metadata almost always included a de-identified subject ID, COVID-19 status, age in years and sex. The samples were drawn from two sources: the first 160 participants of the ongoing ImmuneRACE study, and fewer than 1,500 subjects contributed by 6 global collaborators. Deeply sampled blood TCRbeta repertoires from subjects exposed to, actively infected with, or recovered from COVID-19 were included in the dataset. The prospective study material was composed of cDNA or gDNA derived from T cells, B-cell-depleted T cells, or PBMCs. Where available, HLA class I and class II types were taken from metadata supplied by the sample provider and were not determined by assay-based typing. A freely available public database, intended as a resource for researchers studying the immune response to SARS-CoV-2, is where the repertoires were released.

TCRbeta CDR3 regions were amplified from genomic DNA using the immunoSEQ Assay, a bias-controlled multiplex PCR. The source study handled its data this way. Within the assay, amplification of reference gene primers was used to estimate how many nucleated cells each sample contained. Sequence reads were collapsed and filtered to measure the absolute abundance of every unique TCRbeta CDR3 rearrangement. Productive Simpson clonality was computed per sample as the square root of Simpson's diversity index over productive rearrangements. The clones in this table, taken by TCRdb from immuneACCESS, are in-frame only. Not every clone is retained; where verified, under half of the shortfall comes from an unresolved V gene, and the cause of the rest is unknown. The V and J calls and the clone size are those of that table, but D and trimming were determined from the DNA. This sample is represented by more than 40,000 clones; 65% to 85% of them were singletons. Clones ranked in the top ten supply 2.5% of the sample.

V is cut by 3 bases and J by 6 bases, and the space between the germline ends is 14 bases. From the cysteine up to the phenylalanine, the CDR3 has a length of 14 residues. The entry retains the CDR3 DNA only, 42 bases that are in frame from base 1. According to the germline V gene, CDR1 reads KGHSH and CDR2 reads LQKENI. Turning to this clone: Which antigen it targets is not known. The record has no base qualities; no much larger clone is one base away.

Summary of the overall study and its limitations: The quantity of clinical and demographic metadata differed by source and by participant and was supplied without curation.

The collaborating institutions used their own protocols to collect whole blood in K2EDTA tubes. For TCRbeta analysis, collaborators shipped samples as frozen whole blood, isolated PBMCs, or DNA extracted from either of those sample types. Sequenced material: peripheral blood. The sequence is built from TRBV18 and TRBJ1-1; perhaps TRBD1 is the D gene, with 5 bases matching. The receptor was derived from a man aged 50-60 years with acute or convalescent COVID-19. The CDR3 in this case is CASSPVGAGAEAFF. The DNA reads as follows: TGTGCCAGCTCACCGGTTGGGGCAGGAGCTGAAGCTTTCTTT.